Reported below is one T cell receptor beta chain. Its antigen target is currently unknown. No base qualities exist here, and no much larger clone lies one base off it. This sample was included in a study of PD-L1 blockade in urothelial cancer (dated by TCRdb to about 2017). Looking at the study overall: Every patient began therapy around 2014 and was given atezolizumab 1,200 mg intravenously every 3 weeks. About 90% of the roughly 30 patients were males with bladder-origin urothelial cancer, and about 65% of the roughly 30 reported a prior smoking history. The study, an exploratory multi-omic analysis, examined somatic, immune and clinical correlates of response to PD-L1 blockade with atezolizumab in urothelial cancer. An ECOG performance status of 0 or 1 was recorded for the patients, and 0 to 3 prior chemotherapy regimens had been received by the patients. Under 10 patients achieved durable clinical benefit and 20 did not. Twenty-nine patients had pretreatment blood TCR-seq, approximately 24 had at least one posttreatment blood collection, and approximately 24 had tumor TCR-seq. Durable clinical benefit was defined as a progression-free survival longer than 6 months, and TCR features were additionally tested against progression-free survival and overall survival. Blood samples were analyzed at two time points: 3 weeks after treatment start (second dose) and 6 weeks after treatment start. A median of roughly 140,000 T cells and just over 80,000 unique TCRs was obtained from blood samples, and a median clonality of around 0.072 was observed. Pretreatment tumor samples, along with matched peripheral blood collected serially before and after atezolizumab treatment, underwent TCR sequencing. In the same patients, whole exome sequencing and RNA sequencing of pretreatment tumors were performed in addition to TCR sequencing. Study-wide findings and limitations: A pretreatment peripheral blood TCR clonality below the median was linked to improved progression-free and overall survival. Small sample size (n ≈ 28) and many exploratory analyses mean the results are intended to be hypothesis-generating. Among patients with durable benefit, tumor-associated TCR clones showed greater expansion in peripheral blood 3 weeks after treatment started (n ≈ 20, p = 0.022).

To estimate absolute template abundance from read counts, synthetic TCR analog templates were spiked into each PCR. The immunoSEQ assay was used to amplify TCRbeta CDR3 regions from genomic DNA with bias-controlled V and J gene primers. Sequencing of rearranged TCRbeta segments was performed at approximately 20X coverage. Regarding the original processing steps: Clustering was used to correct sequencing errors, and CDR3s were annotated against IMGT so that V, D and J genes could be assigned. Downstream analyses used only productive TCRbeta rearrangements, leaving out any out-of-frame or stop-codon sequences. Clonality was calculated as one minus the Shannon entropy normalized by the log of the number of unique productive sequences. Clones differing between time points or between blood and tumor were identified by Fisher's exact test with Benjamini-Hochberg correction at adjusted p below 0.01. TCRdb provides this immuneACCESS table in a form limited to in-frame rearrangements. Some clones are lacking; in checked studies, under half of them reflect an unresolved V gene, and why the rest are absent is not known. V and J calls and clone size are copied from that table; D and trimming were computed from the DNA. In all, the sample holds 30,000 to 50,000 clones, and roughly 91% of those were seen once. The ten largest clones take up around 1.8% of the sample.

The germline ends are 15 bases apart after V is trimmed by 8 bases and J by 4 bases. According to the germline V gene, CDR1 reads KGHSH and CDR2 reads LQKENI. Taken from cysteine to phenylalanine, the CDR3 has 15 residues. Of the read, only the CDR3 DNA is kept; its 45 bases are in frame from base 1. A cohort of about 30 patients with locally advanced or metastatic urothelial carcinoma, treated at Memorial Sloan Kettering on a trial protocol, was included. Peripheral blood mononuclear cells were collected pretreatment and during treatment, with between 1 and 8 total time points obtained per patient. The Qiagen DNeasy Blood extraction kit was used to purify genomic DNA from total PBMCs and from tumor samples. PBMCs were collected pretreatment and during treatment, and were isolated and stored as previously described.

The sequence was obtained from a man in his 60s with urothelial cancer. The sample consisted of PBMCs, taken around atezolizumab (anti-PD-L1) treatment. The rearrangement combines TRBV18 with TRBJ2-6; TRBD1 is perhaps the D gene, given 5 matching bases. The CDR3 amino acid sequence is: CASPRSGYGANVLTF. The DNA sequence is as follows: TGTGCCAGCCCCCGATCAGGGTACGGGGCCAACGTCCTGACTTTC.